A selection of T cell receptor beta chains follows, all from one sample in a study of blood T cell repertoires in COVID-19. Measured with immunoSEQ multiplex PCR; TCRdb has only the in-frame clones, and not every one. In the table there are roughly 15,000 clones, more than 80% of which are singletons. Sequencing used peripheral blood. The receptors derive from a human donor in a cohort sampled during active COVID-19. Both conserved end residues are part of each CDR3. A D gene is named only where the DNA matches it firmly. The size entry is marked missing in some rows and otherwise reads once, few, many or a size class.

d_call: -; cdr3_length: 15; j_call: TRBJ1-6; clone_size: -; v_call: TRBV18; cdr3_nt: TGTGCCAGCCACGGGCAGGGTGCAGAATGGGCACCCCTCCACTTT; cdr3_aa: CASHGQGAEWAPLHF
d_call: -; cdr3_length: 15; j_call: TRBJ1-6; clone_size: -; v_call: TRBV9; cdr3_nt: TGTGCCAGCAGCCCCCGCGGAAGCTCGAATTCACCCCTCCACTTT; cdr3_aa: CASSPRGSSNSPLHF
d_call: -; cdr3_length: 12; j_call: TRBJ2-7; clone_size: once; v_call: TRBV7-8; cdr3_nt: TGTGCCAGCAGCCCCTCCTTATACGAGCAGTACTTC; cdr3_aa: CASSPSLYEQYF
d_call: -; cdr3_length: 12; j_call: TRBJ1-3; clone_size: once; v_call: TRBV30; cdr3_nt: TGTGCCTGGAAGGGGTCGGGAAACACCATATATTTT; cdr3_aa: CAWKGSGNTIYF
d_call: TRBD2; cdr3_length: 16; j_call: TRBJ2-3; clone_size: -; v_call: TRBV5-6; cdr3_nt: TGTGCCAGCAGCCTAGCACAGCGGGGAGACACAGATACGCAGTATTTT; cdr3_aa: CASSLAQRGDTDTQYF
d_call: -; cdr3_length: 14; j_call: TRBJ2-5; clone_size: -; v_call: TRBV5-1; cdr3_nt: TGCGCCAGCAGCTTGGGGCAGATACAAGAGACCCAGTACTTC; cdr3_aa: CASSLGQIQETQYF
d_call: TRBD1; cdr3_length: 13; j_call: TRBJ2-7; clone_size: -; v_call: TRBV29-1; cdr3_nt: TGCAGCGCAGGACAGGGGGGAGGCTACGAGCAGTACTTC; cdr3_aa: CSAGQGGGYEQYF
d_call: -; cdr3_length: 14; j_call: TRBJ2-1; clone_size: -; v_call: TRBV7-2; cdr3_nt: TGTGCCAGCAGCTTAGGGCAGGGGAACGATGAGCAGTTCTTC; cdr3_aa: CASSLGQGNDEQFF
d_call: -; cdr3_length: 17; j_call: TRBJ1-6; clone_size: -; v_call: TRBV6-2/TRBV6-3; cdr3_nt: TGTGCCAGCAGTTACTCAAGCGGGAGCTCCTATAATTCACCCCTCCACTTT; cdr3_aa: CASSYSSGSSYNSPLHF
d_call: -; cdr3_length: 15; j_call: TRBJ1-1; clone_size: -; v_call: TRBV9; cdr3_nt: TGTGCCAGCAGCGTAGCACAGAGCATGAACACTGAAGCTTTCTTT; cdr3_aa: CASSVAQSMNTEAFF
d_call: TRBD1; cdr3_length: 12; j_call: TRBJ1-1; clone_size: -; v_call: TRBV10-3; cdr3_nt: TGTGCCATCTTAACAGGGGCTGGAGGAGCTTTCTTT; cdr3_aa: CAILTGAGGAFF
d_call: -; cdr3_length: 11; j_call: TRBJ2-7; clone_size: -; v_call: TRBV7-9; cdr3_nt: TGTGCCAGCAGCTCCCGCTACGAGCAGTACTTC; cdr3_aa: CASSSRYEQYF
d_call: -; cdr3_length: 13; j_call: TRBJ1-1; clone_size: -; v_call: TRBV6-2/TRBV6-3; cdr3_nt: TGTGCCAGCAGTTACTCACGCGGCACTGAAGCTTTCTTT; cdr3_aa: CASSYSRGTEAFF
d_call: -; cdr3_length: 13; j_call: TRBJ1-2; clone_size: -; v_call: TRBV6-5; cdr3_nt: TGTGCCAGCAGTACAGGGCGGTTCTATGGCTACACCTTC; cdr3_aa: CASSTGRFYGYTF
d_call: TRBD1; cdr3_length: 14; j_call: TRBJ1-6; clone_size: -; v_call: TRBV6-5; cdr3_nt: TGTGCCAGCAGGGGGACAGGGTTGATTTCACCCCTCCACTTT; cdr3_aa: CASRGTGLISPLHF
d_call: -; cdr3_length: 14; j_call: TRBJ1-4; clone_size: -; v_call: TRBV23-1; cdr3_nt: TGCGCCAGCAGTCAACGGGAAGTACGTGAAAAACTGTTTTTT; cdr3_aa: CASSQREVREKLFF
d_call: -; cdr3_length: 17; j_call: TRBJ2-2; clone_size: -; v_call: TRBV9; cdr3_nt: TGTGCCAGCAGCGTAGCTGGGCAGGGTAAGGGCACCGGGGAGCTGTTTTTT; cdr3_aa: CASSVAGQGKGTGELFF
d_call: -; cdr3_length: 14; j_call: TRBJ1-5; clone_size: -; v_call: TRBV3-1/TRBV3-2; cdr3_nt: TGTGCCAGCAGCCAAGATCTAGTAGATCAGCCCCAGCATTTT; cdr3_aa: CASSQDLVDQPQHF
d_call: TRBD2; cdr3_length: 15; j_call: TRBJ2-3; clone_size: -; v_call: TRBV2; cdr3_nt: TGTGCCAGGGGACTAGCGGGAGTTAGCACAGATACGCAGTATTTT; cdr3_aa: CARGLAGVSTDTQYF
d_call: TRBD2; cdr3_length: 15; j_call: TRBJ2-7; clone_size: -; v_call: TRBV5-4; cdr3_nt: TGTGCCAGCAGCTCTTGGACTAGCGGGAACCACGAGCAGTACTTC; cdr3_aa: CASSSWTSGNHEQYF
d_call: -; cdr3_length: 16; j_call: TRBJ1-5; clone_size: -; v_call: TRBV19; cdr3_nt: TGTGCCAGTAGTATTTGGGGGCAAGAGAGCAATCAGCCCCAGCATTTT; cdr3_aa: CASSIWGQESNQPQHF
d_call: -; cdr3_length: 13; j_call: TRBJ1-4; clone_size: -; v_call: TRBV18; cdr3_nt: TGTGCCAGCTCGTCGGGGGCTAATGAAAAACTGTTTTTT; cdr3_aa: CASSSGANEKLFF
d_call: -; cdr3_length: 14; j_call: TRBJ2-5; clone_size: -; v_call: TRBV7-9; cdr3_nt: TGTGCCAGCAGCTCGAGACAGATACAAGAGACCCAGTACTTC; cdr3_aa: CASSSRQIQETQYF
d_call: -; cdr3_length: 13; j_call: TRBJ2-1; clone_size: -; v_call: TRBV3-1/TRBV3-2; cdr3_nt: TGTGCCAGCAGCCACACTATCCCCAATGAGCAGTTCTTC; cdr3_aa: CASSHTIPNEQFF
d_call: TRBD2; cdr3_length: 14; j_call: TRBJ2-7; clone_size: -; v_call: TRBV6-2/TRBV6-3; cdr3_nt: TGTGCCAGCAGCCCCAGCGGGAGAACCTACGAGCAGTACTTC; cdr3_aa: CASSPSGRTYEQYF
d_call: -; cdr3_length: 13; j_call: TRBJ1-1; clone_size: -; v_call: TRBV7-9; cdr3_nt: TGTGCCAGCAGCTCCAGGGCTTTGGCTGAAGCTTTCTTT; cdr3_aa: CASSSRALAEAFF
d_call: -; cdr3_length: 15; j_call: TRBJ2-5; clone_size: -; v_call: TRBV7-3; cdr3_nt: TGTGCCAGCAGCTTGGGGGGGACAACCCAAGAGACCCAGTACTTC; cdr3_aa: CASSLGGTTQETQYF
d_call: TRBD1; cdr3_length: 15; j_call: TRBJ1-2; clone_size: -; v_call: TRBV9; cdr3_nt: TGTGCCAGCAGCGTAGGGGACAGATGGGATGGTGGCTACACCTTC; cdr3_aa: CASSVGDRWDGGYTF
d_call: -; cdr3_length: 15; j_call: TRBJ2-5; clone_size: -; v_call: TRBV14; cdr3_nt: TGTGCCAGCAGCCCCGTGAGGGGGGGCCAAGAGACCCAGTACTTC; cdr3_aa: CASSPVRGGQETQYF
d_call: TRBD2; cdr3_length: 18; j_call: TRBJ2-2; clone_size: -; v_call: TRBV7-2; cdr3_nt: TGTGCCAGCAGCTTAGACAAGGCTAGCGGTCTTAACACCGGGGAGCTGTTTTTT; cdr3_aa: CASSLDKASGLNTGELFF
d_call: TRBD1; cdr3_length: 13; j_call: TRBJ1-1; clone_size: -; v_call: TRBV25-1; cdr3_nt: TGTGCCAGCAGTGAAGGACAGGGCTTTCGAGCTTTCTTT; cdr3_aa: CASSEGQGFRAFF
d_call: TRBD1; cdr3_length: 14; j_call: TRBJ1-1; clone_size: -; v_call: TRBV7-3; cdr3_nt: TGTGCCAGCAGCCAAAACCAGGGGGCCACTGAAGCTTTCTTT; cdr3_aa: CASSQNQGATEAFF
d_call: -; cdr3_length: 17; j_call: TRBJ1-1; clone_size: -; v_call: TRBV27; cdr3_nt: TGTGCCAGCAAGTTCCCTCCCAGGGCTAATAGGAACACTGAAGCTTTCTTT; cdr3_aa: CASKFPPRANRNTEAFF
d_call: TRBD2; cdr3_length: 15; j_call: TRBJ2-3; clone_size: once; v_call: TRBV28; cdr3_nt: TGTGCCAGCAGTCTAACTAGCGGGAGGCGGGATACGCAGTATTTT; cdr3_aa: CASSLTSGRRDTQYF
d_call: TRBD1; cdr3_length: 12; j_call: TRBJ1-2; clone_size: -; v_call: TRBV27; cdr3_nt: TGTGCCAGCAGCAGGACAGGGGTAGGCTACACCTTC; cdr3_aa: CASSRTGVGYTF
d_call: -; cdr3_length: 13; j_call: TRBJ2-7; clone_size: -; v_call: TRBV12-3/TRBV12-4; cdr3_nt: TGTGCCAGCAGCCCACAGGCCGCCTACGAGCAGTACTTC; cdr3_aa: CASSPQAAYEQYF
d_call: -; cdr3_length: 15; j_call: TRBJ2-5; clone_size: -; v_call: TRBV27; cdr3_nt: TGTGCCAGCAGTCCAAACCGAGGACATCAAGAGACCCAGTACTTC; cdr3_aa: CASSPNRGHQETQYF
d_call: -; cdr3_length: 16; j_call: TRBJ2-5; clone_size: -; v_call: TRBV19; cdr3_nt: TGTGCCAGTAGTGCCGACGGCGGATCCTTTCAAGAGACCCAGTACTTC; cdr3_aa: CASSADGGSFQETQYF
d_call: TRBD1; cdr3_length: 14; j_call: TRBJ1-2; clone_size: -; v_call: TRBV7-2; cdr3_nt: TGTGCCAGCAGCGAAGGGACAGCTAACTATGGCTACACCTTC; cdr3_aa: CASSEGTANYGYTF
d_call: -; cdr3_length: 15; j_call: TRBJ2-1; clone_size: -; v_call: TRBV6-5; cdr3_nt: TGTGCCAGCAGTATAGCGGAGGAGGGCCCTCGGGAGCAGTTCTTC; cdr3_aa: CASSIAEEGPREQFF
d_call: TRBD1; cdr3_length: 15; j_call: TRBJ1-4; clone_size: once; v_call: TRBV23-1; cdr3_nt: TGCGCCAGCAGTCAAAAGACAGGGGAAGATGAAAAACTGTTTTTT; cdr3_aa: CASSQKTGEDEKLFF
d_call: -; cdr3_length: 13; j_call: TRBJ1-1; clone_size: -; v_call: TRBV12-3/TRBV12-4; cdr3_nt: TGTGCCAGCGCCTCCCTGGGGGCATCTGAAGCTTTCTTT; cdr3_aa: CASASLGASEAFF
d_call: -; cdr3_length: 12; j_call: TRBJ1-1; clone_size: -; v_call: TRBV28; cdr3_nt: TGTGCCAGCCGCACATCGAACACTGAAGCTTTCTTT; cdr3_aa: CASRTSNTEAFF
d_call: -; cdr3_length: 12; j_call: TRBJ2-7; clone_size: -; v_call: TRBV30; cdr3_nt: TGTGCCTGGAGGGACAGTCGCTACGAGCAGTACTTC; cdr3_aa: CAWRDSRYEQYF
d_call: TRBD2; cdr3_length: 18; j_call: TRBJ2-1; clone_size: -; v_call: TRBV10-3; cdr3_nt: TGTGCCATCAGTGAGGGGGCTAGCGGGAGAGGGGCCTACAATGAGCAGTTCTTC; cdr3_aa: CAISEGASGRGAYNEQFF